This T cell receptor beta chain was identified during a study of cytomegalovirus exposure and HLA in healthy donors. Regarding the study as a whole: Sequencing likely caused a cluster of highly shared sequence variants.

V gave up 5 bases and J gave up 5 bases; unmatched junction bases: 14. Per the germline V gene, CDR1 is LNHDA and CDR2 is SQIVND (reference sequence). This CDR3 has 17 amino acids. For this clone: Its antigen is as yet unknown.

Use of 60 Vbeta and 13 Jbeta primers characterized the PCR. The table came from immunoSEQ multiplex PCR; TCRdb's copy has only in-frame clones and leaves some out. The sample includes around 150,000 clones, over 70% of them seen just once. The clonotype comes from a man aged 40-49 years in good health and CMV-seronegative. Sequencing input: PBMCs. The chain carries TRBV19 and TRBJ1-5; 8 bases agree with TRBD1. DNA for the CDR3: TGTGCCAGTAGTGTCACGTATCACCGGACAGGGTATCAGCCCCAGCATTTT. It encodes CASSVTYHRTGYQPQHF.